The clone carrying this TCR beta chain was picked up a small number of times. Other DNA sequences in this specimen translate into the identical CDR3. This sample was included in a study of blood T cell repertoires in COVID-19. Turning to the study itself: Material from acute and convalescent COVID-19 was sourced from the United States, Italy and Spain. Sources were T cells, B-cell-depleted T cells, or PBMCs; the material itself was cDNA or gDNA.

Original processing methods: By means of reference gene primer amplification, nucleated cell counts were estimated. Sequenced by immunoSEQ multiplex PCR; TCRdb stores in-frame clones only, minus some. V, J and clone size were drawn from that table, and D and trimming were deduced from the DNA. The sample consists of around 300,000 clones, around 90% of them appearing once. Clinical history as reported by participants underpinned cohort assignment. Germline V gene data show CDR1 as SGDLS and CDR2 as YYNGEE. There are 13 residues in the CDR3. V lost 0 bases and J lost 1, with 4 bases in between. This sequence originates from a man between 25 and 39 years old who had recovered from COVID-19. This rearrangement joins TRBV9 to TRBJ1-1; unclear D gene. The sample consisted of PBMCs or T cells enriched from blood (not recorded which). The DNA of the CDR3 is TGTGCCAGCAGCGTAGCCGGGAACACTGAAGCTTTCTTT. Its translation is CASSVAGNTEAFF.